Below are 9 T cell receptor beta chains sequenced from a single sample in a study of T cell repertoires in cytomegalovirus infection. TCRdb itself ran the reads through MiXCR, one entry per CDR3 protein. The repertoire consists of around 300,000 distinct CDR3 sequences, with roughly 26% occurring once and the leading ten covering more than 11%. Sequencing was performed on PBMCs. Every receptor here comes from a human donor in good health (CMV status not recorded). Some clones in this sample may be carry-over from other donors' samples.

This rearrangement joins TRBV7-2 to TRBJ2-5; 13 bases map to TRBD2. This CDR3 contains 16 residues. Germline trimming cut 4 bases from V and 1 base from J; bases unmatched to any gene: 3. Germline V gives CDR1 SGHTA, CDR2 FQGNSA. As DNA, the CDR3 is TGTGCCAGCAGCTCCCGACTAGCGGGGGGCCAAGAGACCCAGTACTTC. This codes for CASSSRLAGGQETQYF.

The chain combines TRBV4-1 with TRBJ1-5; D is uncertain. This CDR3 region has 15 residues. CDR1 and CDR2 (germline): MGHRA, YSYEKL. V was clipped by 1 base and J by 6 bases, with 13 bases between them. The CDR3 bases are TGCGCCAGCAGCCAAGGGGGATTTTCGGCTCAGCCCCAGCATTTT. This sequence encodes CASSQGGFSAQPQHF.

This clonotype has just one count. CDR3 sequence reads: CASSLRLLQGGPRDETQYF. In DNA form, the CDR3 reads TGCGCCAGCAGCCTTCGACTTCTGCAGGGTGGACCCAGAGATGAGACCCAGTACTTC. The gene calls are TRBV4-1 and TRBJ2-5, with a possible D match to TRBD1 (5 bases). CDR1 and CDR2 (germline): MGHRA, YSYEKL. Trimming removed 4 bases at V and 5 bases at J, with 29 bases between. This CDR3 has 19 amino acids.

The chain combines TRBV11-2 with TRBJ1-3, with 8 bases matching TRBD1. Looked up from germline, CDR1 is SGHAT and CDR2 is FQNNGV. Trimming cost V 4 bases and J 5 bases; bases outside gene matches: 7. This CDR3 contains 15 residues. CDR3: CASSSDRVSRNTIYF. For the CDR3, the DNA is TGTGCCAGCAGCTCGGACAGGGTTTCTAGAAACACCATATATTTT.

CDR3 region: CASSRAGGLTEAFF. The DNA for the CDR3 is TGTGCCAGCAGCCGTGCCGGGGGACTTACTGAAGCTTTCTTT. This sequence joins TRBV7-2 and TRBJ1-1; D is possibly TRBD1 (5 bases). CDR1 is SGHTA and CDR2 is FQGNSA in the germline V gene. Deletions cut 5 bases from V and 5 bases from J, with 15 bases between. The CDR3 runs 14 residues.

The chain links TRBV28 to TRBJ1-1; D remains ambiguous. The germline V and J ends were trimmed by 6 bases and 5 bases, with 10 bases remaining between them. This CDR3 has 12 amino acids. Germline lookup yields CDR1 MDHEN and CDR2 SYDVKM. The CDR3 is CASSFGRTEAFF. The CDR3 bases are TGTGCCAGCAGCTTCGGAAGAACTGAAGCTTTCTTT.

This clonotype was recorded at least ten times. This sequence joins TRBV24-1 and TRBJ2-1; TRBD2 matches at 14 bases. V lost 10 bases to trimming and J lost 6 bases; unmatched junction nucleotides: 1. The CDR3 covers 13 residues. CDR1 is KGHDR, CDR2 SFDVKD, per germline. This CDR3 is CATGLAGGNEQFF. The DNA for the CDR3 is TGTGCCACAGGACTAGCGGGAGGCAATGAGCAGTTCTTC.

This clonotype has only a few counts. J is TRBJ1-4 and V is TRBV7-2, with 8 bases lining up with TRBD1. Per the germline V gene, CDR1 is SGHTA and CDR2 is FQGNSA. V lost 1 base, J lost 10 bases, and 5 bases stayed unmatched. CDR3 length equals 14 residues. The CDR3 coding sequence is TGTGCCAGCAGCTTAGGGGCAGGGGGCGGAAAACTGTTTTTT. Protein: CASSLGAGGGKLFF.

CDR3 sequence (DNA): TGTGCCAGCAGCTTCCTTGGGAAGGGAGAGACCCAGTACTTC. This gives the protein CASSFLGKGETQYF. The genes are TRBV7-2 and TRBJ2-5; D is ambiguous. CDR3 length: 14 amino acids. V lost 3 bases and J lost 4, with 12 bases in between. Looked up from germline, CDR1 is SGHTA and CDR2 is FQGNSA.